This T cell receptor beta chain emerged from a study of early T cells in non-severe SARS-CoV-2 infection. The overall study: Bulk RNA isolated from unsorted whole blood underwent sequencing; chains were not paired.

Whole-study results and caveats: Private and CD4 specificities were missed by VDJdb matching, skewed to anti-spike CD8.

MiXCR, applied by TCRdb to the 5' RACE reads, yields one record per CDR3 protein. This table holds 75,000 to 100,000 distinct CDR3 sequences, more than 12% found once. This clonotype was recorded many times. Its antigen is unknown. Sequenced: whole blood. The sequence derives from an adult who was a healthcare worker with PCR-confirmed SARS-CoV-2 infection or an uninfected control (not recorded which).

CDR3 nucleotides: TGTGCCAGCAGCCAACAAGCGGGGAGCACAGATACGCAGTATTTT. This translates into CASSQQAGSTDTQYF. The chain links TRBV3-1 to TRBJ2-3, with 7 bases matching TRBD2. V lost 2 bases and J lost 0; bases outside the gene matches: 2. Germline V gene lookup returns CDR1 LGHDT and CDR2 YNNKEL (reference sequence). The CDR3 loop spans 15 amino acids.